This TCR beta chain emerged from a study of tumor and adjacent non-tumor tissue in lung cancer. Study-level background: On average, productive TCRbeta reads reached 4 million to 5 million per sample.

Overall study results and limits: TCR diversity was significantly greater in tumor than normal lung tissue. Tumor repertoires had a smaller top 100 clone share than normal lung.

CDR3 length equals 17 residues. The germline V gene encodes CDR1 SGHAT and CDR2 FQNNGV. The library came from three nested PCR rounds adapted from ARM-PCR protocols. TCRdb re-called the multiplex PCR reads with MiXCR, one entry per CDR3 protein. The table records approximately 90,000 distinct CDR3 sequences, around three fifths of them present only once. No cell sorting was done before RNA was extracted from the tissue. Chemotherapy-naive patients with new lung cancer underwent thoracic surgery in China, August–November 2014. About this clonotype itself: What it recognizes is unknown. Compared with germline, one end of the junction differs, possibly owing to a read error.

The TCR comes from a man in his 70s with non-small cell lung cancer. The chain joins TRBV11-2 to TRBJ2-7, with 8 bases fitting TRBD2. The sample comprised lung tumor tissue. CDR3 protein: CASSKTINLAGSYEQHF. In nucleotides, the CDR3 is TGTGCCAGCAGCAAGACTATAAACCTAGCGGGCTCCTACGAGCAGCACTTC. The whole variable domain, remainder taken from reference TRBV11-2 and TRBJ2-7, is EAGVAQSPRYKIIEKRQSVAFWCNPISGHATLYWYQQILGQGPKLLIQFQNNGVVDDSQLPKDRFSAERLKGVDSTLKIQPAKLEDSAVYLCASSKTINLAGSYEQHFGPGTRLTVT.